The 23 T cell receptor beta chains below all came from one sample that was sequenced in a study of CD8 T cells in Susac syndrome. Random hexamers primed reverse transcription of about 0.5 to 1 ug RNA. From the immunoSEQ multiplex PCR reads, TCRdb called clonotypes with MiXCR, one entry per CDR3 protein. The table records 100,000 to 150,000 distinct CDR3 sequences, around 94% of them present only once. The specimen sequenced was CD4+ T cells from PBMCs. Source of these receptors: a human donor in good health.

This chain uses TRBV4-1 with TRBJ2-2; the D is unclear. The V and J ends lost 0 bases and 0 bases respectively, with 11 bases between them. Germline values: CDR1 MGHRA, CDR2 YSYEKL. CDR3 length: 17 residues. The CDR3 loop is CASSQDTSGTNTGELFF. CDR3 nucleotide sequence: TGCGCCAGCAGCCAAGATACCTCCGGTACGAACACCGGGGAGCTGTTTTTT.

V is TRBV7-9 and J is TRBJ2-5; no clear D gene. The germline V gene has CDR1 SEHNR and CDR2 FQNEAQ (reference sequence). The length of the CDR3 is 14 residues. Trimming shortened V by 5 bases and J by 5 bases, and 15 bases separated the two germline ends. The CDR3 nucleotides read TGTGCCAGCAGCCAATCTATCGGGCGGGAGACCCAGTACTTC. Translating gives CASSQSIGRETQYF.

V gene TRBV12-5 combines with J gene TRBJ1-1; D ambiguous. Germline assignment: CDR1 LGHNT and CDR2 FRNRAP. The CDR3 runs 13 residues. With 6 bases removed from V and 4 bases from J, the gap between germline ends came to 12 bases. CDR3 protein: CASGGESFTEAFF. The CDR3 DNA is TGTGCTAGTGGAGGAGAGAGTTTCACTGAAGCTTTCTTT.

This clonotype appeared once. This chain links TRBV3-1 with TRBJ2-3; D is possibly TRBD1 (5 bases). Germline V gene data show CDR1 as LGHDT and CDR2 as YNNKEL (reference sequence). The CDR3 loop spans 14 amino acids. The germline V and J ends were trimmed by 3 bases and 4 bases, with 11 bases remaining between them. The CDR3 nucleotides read TGTGCCAGCAGCCATCGGACAATCTCAGATACGCAGTATTTT. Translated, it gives CASSHRTISDTQYF.

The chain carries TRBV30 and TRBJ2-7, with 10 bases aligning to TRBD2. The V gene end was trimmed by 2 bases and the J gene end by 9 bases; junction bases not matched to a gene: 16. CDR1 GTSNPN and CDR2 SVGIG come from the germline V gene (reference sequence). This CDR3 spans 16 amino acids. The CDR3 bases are TGTGCCTGGAGTCCAACTTCCGGGACTAGCGCCTTAAGGCAGTACTTC. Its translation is CAWSPTSGTSALRQYF.

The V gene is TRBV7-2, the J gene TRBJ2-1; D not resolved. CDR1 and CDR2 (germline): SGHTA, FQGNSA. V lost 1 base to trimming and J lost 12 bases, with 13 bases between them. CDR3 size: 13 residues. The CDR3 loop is CASSLDRYTRQFF. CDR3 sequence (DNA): TGTGCCAGCAGCTTAGATCGCTATACAAGGCAGTTCTTC.

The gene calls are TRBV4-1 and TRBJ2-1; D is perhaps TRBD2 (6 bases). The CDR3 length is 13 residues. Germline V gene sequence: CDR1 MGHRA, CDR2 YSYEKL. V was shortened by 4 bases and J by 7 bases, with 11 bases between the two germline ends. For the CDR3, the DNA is TGCGCCAGCAGCCTAACGGGACTTAATGAGCAGTTCTTC. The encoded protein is CASSLTGLNEQFF.

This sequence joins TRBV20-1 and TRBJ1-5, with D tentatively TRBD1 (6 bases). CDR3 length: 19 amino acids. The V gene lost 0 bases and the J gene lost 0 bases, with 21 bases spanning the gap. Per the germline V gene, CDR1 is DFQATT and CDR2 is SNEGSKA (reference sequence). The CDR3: CSARDQSRGHPPSNQPQHF. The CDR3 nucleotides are TGCAGTGCTAGAGATCAGTCCAGGGGCCACCCCCCTAGCAATCAGCCCCAGCATTTT.

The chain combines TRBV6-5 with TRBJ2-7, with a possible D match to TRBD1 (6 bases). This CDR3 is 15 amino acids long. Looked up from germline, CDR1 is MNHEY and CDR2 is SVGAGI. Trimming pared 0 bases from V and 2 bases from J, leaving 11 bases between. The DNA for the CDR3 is TGTGCCAGCAGTTACTCGCAGGGGCGCCCCTACGAGCAGTACTTC. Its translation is CASSYSQGRPYEQYF.

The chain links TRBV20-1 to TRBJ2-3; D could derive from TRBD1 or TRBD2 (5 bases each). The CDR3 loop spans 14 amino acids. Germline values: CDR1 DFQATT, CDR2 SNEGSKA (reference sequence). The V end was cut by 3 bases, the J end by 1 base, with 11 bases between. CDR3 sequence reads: CSARSGTRTDTQYF. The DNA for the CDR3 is TGCAGTGCTAGGTCCGGGACGCGCACAGATACGCAGTATTTT.

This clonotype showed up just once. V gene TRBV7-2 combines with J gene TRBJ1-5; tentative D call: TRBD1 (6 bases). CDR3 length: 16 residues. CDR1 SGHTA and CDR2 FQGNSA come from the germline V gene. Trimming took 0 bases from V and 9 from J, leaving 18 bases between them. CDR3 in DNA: TGTGCCAGCAGCTTAGCTTTTGCAGGGGCGGGGAGGCCCCAGCATTTT. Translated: CASSLAFAGAGRPQHF.

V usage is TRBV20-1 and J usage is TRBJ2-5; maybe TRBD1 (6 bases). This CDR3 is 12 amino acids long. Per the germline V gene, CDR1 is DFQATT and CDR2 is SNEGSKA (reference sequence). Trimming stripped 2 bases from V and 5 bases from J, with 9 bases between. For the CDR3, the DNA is TGCAGTGCTAGATCAGGGGCGGAGACCCAGTACTTC. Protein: CSARSGAETQYF.

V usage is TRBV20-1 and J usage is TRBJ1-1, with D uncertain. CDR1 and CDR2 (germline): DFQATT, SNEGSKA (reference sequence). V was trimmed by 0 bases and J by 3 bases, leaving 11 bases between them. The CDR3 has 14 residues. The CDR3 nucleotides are TGCAGTGCTAGAGAAGGAGGGCTGGACACTGAAGCTTTCTTT. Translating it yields CSAREGGLDTEAFF.

DNA of the CDR3: TGTGCCAGCAGCTTAGGGGGAAGTGATCAGCCCCAGCATTTT. Amino acid sequence: CASSLGGSDQPQHF. V and J are TRBV11-2 and TRBJ1-5, with no clear D. In germline, CDR1 is SGHAT, CDR2 FQNNGV. Trimming pared 1 base from V and 5 bases from J, leaving 9 bases between. CDR3 length: 14 residues.

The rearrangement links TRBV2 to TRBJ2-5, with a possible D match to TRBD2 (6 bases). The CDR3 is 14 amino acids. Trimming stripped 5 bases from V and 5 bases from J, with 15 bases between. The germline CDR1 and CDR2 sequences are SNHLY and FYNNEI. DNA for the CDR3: TGTGCCAGCAGTACGGGACTCCTAGGGGAGACCCAGTACTTC. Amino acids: CASSTGLLGETQYF.

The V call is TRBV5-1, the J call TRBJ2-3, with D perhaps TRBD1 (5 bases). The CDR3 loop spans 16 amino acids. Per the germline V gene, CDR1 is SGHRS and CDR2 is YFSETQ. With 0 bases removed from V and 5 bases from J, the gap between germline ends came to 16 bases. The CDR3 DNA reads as TGCGCCAGCAGCTTGGCCCAAGGGGCCCTGGGAGATACGCAGTATTTT. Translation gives CASSLAQGALGDTQYF.

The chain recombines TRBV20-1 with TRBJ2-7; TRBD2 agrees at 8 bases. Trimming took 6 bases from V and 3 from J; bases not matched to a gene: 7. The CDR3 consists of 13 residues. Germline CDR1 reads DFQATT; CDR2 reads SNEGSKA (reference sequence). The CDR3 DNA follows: TGCAGTGCCCCCCGGGAGGGAGTCTACGAGCAGTACTTC. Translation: CSAPREGVYEQYF.

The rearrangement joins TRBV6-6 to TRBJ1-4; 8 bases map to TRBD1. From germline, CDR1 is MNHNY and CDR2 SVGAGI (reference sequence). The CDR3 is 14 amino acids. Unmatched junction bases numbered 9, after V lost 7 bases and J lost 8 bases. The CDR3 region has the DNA TGTGCCAGCACCTACAGGGGGGCGAGCGAAAAACTGTTTTTT. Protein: CASTYRGASEKLFF.

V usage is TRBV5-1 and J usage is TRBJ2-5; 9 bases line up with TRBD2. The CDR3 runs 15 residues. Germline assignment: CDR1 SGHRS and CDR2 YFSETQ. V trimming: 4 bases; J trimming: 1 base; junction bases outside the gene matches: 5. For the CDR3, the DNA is TGCGCCAGCAGCCTTAGCGGGGGAAGCCAAGAGACCCAGTACTTC. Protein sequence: CASSLSGGSQETQYF.

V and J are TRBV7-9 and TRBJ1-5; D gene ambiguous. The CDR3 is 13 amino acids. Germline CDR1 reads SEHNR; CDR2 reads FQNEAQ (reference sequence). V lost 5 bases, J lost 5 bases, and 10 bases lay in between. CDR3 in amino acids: CASSPLADQPQHF. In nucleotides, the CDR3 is TGTGCCAGCAGCCCCTTGGCGGATCAGCCCCAGCATTTT.

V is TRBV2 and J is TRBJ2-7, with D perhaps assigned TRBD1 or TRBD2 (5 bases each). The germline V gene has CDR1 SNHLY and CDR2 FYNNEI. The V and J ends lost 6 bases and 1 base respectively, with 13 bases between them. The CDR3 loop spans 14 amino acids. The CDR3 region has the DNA TGTGCCAGCAGGGGGGACGGGTCTTCCTACGAGCAGTACTTC. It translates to CASRGDGSSYEQYF.

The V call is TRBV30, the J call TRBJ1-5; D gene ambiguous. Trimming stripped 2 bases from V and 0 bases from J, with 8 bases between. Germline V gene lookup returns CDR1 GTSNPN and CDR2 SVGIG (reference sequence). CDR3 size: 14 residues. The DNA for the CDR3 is TGTGCCTGGAGTTCGGAGAATAGCAATCAGCCCCAGCATTTT. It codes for CAWSSENSNQPQHF.

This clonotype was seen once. CDR3: CASSWQWQRVESGELFF. CDR3 nucleotides: TGTGCCAGCAGCTGGCAATGGCAGCGCGTTGAATCCGGGGAGCTGTTTTTT. The rearrangement uses TRBV13 and TRBJ2-2, with no clear D. This CDR3 spans 17 amino acids. The V end lost 4 bases, the J end lost 6 bases, and 21 bases lay between the germline ends. Germline CDR1 PRHDT, CDR2 FYEKMQ (reference sequence). The variable domain in full, with the rest retrieved from reference TRBV13 and TRBJ2-2, is AAGVIQSPRHLIKEKRETATLKCYPIPRHDTVYWYQQGPGQDPQFLISFYEKMQSDKGSIPDRFSAQQFSDYHSELNMSSLELGDSALYFCASSWQWQRVESGELFFGEGSRLTVL.